This T cell receptor beta chain derives from a study of beta chain features in type 1 diabetes. Study at large: All samples together contributed approximately 100 million sorted cells for examination. Whole-study results and caveats: Lower insertion and higher deletion counts appeared at VDJ junctions in type 1 diabetes patients. There was a moderate but significant shortening of TCRB CDR3s in all four CD4+ subsets of Type 1 diabetes patients.

All of the isolated RNA was reverse transcribed, so expressed TCRB transcripts were sequenced. The table came from immunoSEQ multiplex PCR; TCRdb's copy has only in-frame clones and leaves some out. The table records roughly 170,000 clones, 10% to 15% of them present only once. V shed 4 bases and J 7 bases; nucleotides not matched to a gene: 10. The CDR3 runs 17 residues. Germline CDR1 and CDR2: MDHEN and SYDVKM. With respect to this clone: What it recognizes is unknown.

Sequenced sample: central memory CD4+ T cells from blood. This receptor was identified in a woman between 18 and 30 years old in good health. V usage is TRBV28 and J usage is TRBJ2-1; TRBD2 matches 13 bases. CDR3: CASSSASGLAGRNEQFF. The CDR3 DNA sequence: TGTGCCAGCAGTTCTGCCTCGGGACTAGCGGGAAGGAATGAGCAGTTCTTC.